The rows below give T cell receptor beta chains drawn from one sample of a study of cytomegalovirus exposure and HLA in healthy donors. Repertoires were generated with immunoSEQ multiplex PCR, while TCRdb's copy carries only in-frame clones and drops some. The table includes about 260,000 clones, under 80% detected once. Sequencing was carried out using PBMCs. These receptors were obtained from a female donor in good health and CMV-seronegative. Each CDR3 is given with its conserved first and last residue. A D gene is named only where the DNA matches it firmly. Some rows mark clone size as missing; the rest say once, few, many or name a class of expanded clone.

clone size: .; D gene: TRBD1; V gene: TRBV28; J gene: TRBJ2-1; CDR3 DNA: TGTGCCAGCAGTTTCACAGGGGATAATGAGCAGTTCTTC; CDR3 protein: CASSFTGDNEQFF
clone size: few; D gene: TRBD1; V gene: TRBV2; J gene: TRBJ1-2; CDR3 DNA: TGTGCCAGCAGTGAAGCCCCCGGTCAGGGGGGTGGCTACACCTTC; CDR3 protein: CASSEAPGQGGGYTF
clone size: .; D gene: TRBD1; V gene: TRBV27; J gene: TRBJ2-7; CDR3 DNA: TGTGCCAGCAGTCTGGCCGGGACAGGTTTCTACGAGCAGTACTTC; CDR3 protein: CASSLAGTGFYEQYF
clone size: .; D gene: .; V gene: TRBV4-1; J gene: TRBJ2-7; CDR3 DNA: TGCGCCAGCAGCCAAGGTAGATCCAGGGTTACCTACGAGCAGTACTTC; CDR3 protein: CASSQGRSRVTYEQYF
clone size: .; D gene: .; V gene: TRBV2; J gene: TRBJ2-1; CDR3 DNA: TGTGCCAGCAGTATTAGCGGTTCCTACAATGAGCAGTTCTTC; CDR3 protein: CASSISGSYNEQFF
clone size: .; D gene: .; V gene: TRBV6-1; J gene: TRBJ1-2; CDR3 DNA: TGTGCCAGCAGATTCACAGGCGTCTATGGCTACACCTTC; CDR3 protein: CASRFTGVYGYTF
clone size: .; D gene: .; V gene: TRBV19; J gene: TRBJ2-7; CDR3 DNA: TGTGCCAGTAGTATGGTATTGGGCAGCTCCTACGAGCAGTACTTC; CDR3 protein: CASSMVLGSSYEQYF
clone size: once; D gene: TRBD2; V gene: TRBV5-6; J gene: TRBJ2-5; CDR3 DNA: TGTGCCAGCAGCCTGACTAGCGGGAGGACAGAGACCCAGTACTTC; CDR3 protein: CASSLTSGRTETQYF
clone size: .; D gene: TRBD2; V gene: TRBV5-6; J gene: TRBJ2-5; CDR3 DNA: TGTGCCAGCAGCCCGGGACTAGTAAGCCAAGAGACCCAGTACTTC; CDR3 protein: CASSPGLVSQETQYF
clone size: once; D gene: .; V gene: TRBV4-2; J gene: TRBJ2-7; CDR3 DNA: TGTGCCAGCAGCCAAGAGATGGGCAGGGGAACCTACGAGCAGTACTTC; CDR3 protein: CASSQEMGRGTYEQYF
clone size: .; D gene: .; V gene: TRBV6-5; J gene: TRBJ2-2; CDR3 DNA: TGTGCCAGCACCTACCGTAGAGACACCGGGGAGCTGTTTTTT; CDR3 protein: CASTYRRDTGELFF
clone size: .; D gene: TRBD1; V gene: TRBV19; J gene: TRBJ1-1; CDR3 DNA: TGTGCCAGTAGTATAGATCAGGGACAGGTATCTGAAGCTTTCTTT; CDR3 protein: CASSIDQGQVSEAFF
clone size: few; D gene: TRBD1; V gene: TRBV9; J gene: TRBJ1-3; CDR3 DNA: TGTGCCAGCAGCGAGTCCCCGACAGGGAGCCCCTCTGGAAACACCATATATTTT; CDR3 protein: CASSESPTGSPSGNTIYF
clone size: few; D gene: .; V gene: TRBV19; J gene: TRBJ2-1; CDR3 DNA: TGTGCCAGTAGTATTGGAGGGCCGATATACAATGAGCAGTTCTTC; CDR3 protein: CASSIGGPIYNEQFF
clone size: few; D gene: .; V gene: TRBV9; J gene: TRBJ2-7; CDR3 DNA: TGTGCCAGCAGCGTAGAGGGGGGGCTTCCCTACGAGCAGTACTTC; CDR3 protein: CASSVEGGLPYEQYF
clone size: .; D gene: .; V gene: TRBV11-2; J gene: TRBJ1-1; CDR3 DNA: TGTGCCAGCAGCCCTCGACAGAACACTGAAGCTTTCTTT; CDR3 protein: CASSPRQNTEAFF
clone size: .; D gene: TRBD1; V gene: TRBV29-1; J gene: TRBJ1-1; CDR3 DNA: TGCAGCGTGTTACGGACAGGGAGCACTGAAGCTTTCTTT; CDR3 protein: CSVLRTGSTEAFF
clone size: .; D gene: TRBD2; V gene: TRBV11-3; J gene: TRBJ2-3; CDR3 DNA: TGTGCCGGCAGCTTAGACAGCGGGAGGATGAGTACGCAGTATTTT; CDR3 protein: CAGSLDSGRMSTQYF
clone size: few; D gene: TRBD2; V gene: TRBV5-4; J gene: TRBJ2-7; CDR3 DNA: TGTGCCAGCAGCTCCCGAGCTAGCGGGGGGAATTCCTACGAGCAGTACTTC; CDR3 protein: CASSSRASGGNSYEQYF